The 3 T cell receptor beta chains presented below share a single source sample, sequenced in a study of CD4 T cells in relation to SARS-CoV-2 and coronaviruses. The unexposed donors gave CD4+ T cells in about 2010-2019, prior to COVID-19. CD4+ T cells were isolated from the cells after about ten days of culture. Their specific antigens are unknown. Produced via immunoSEQ multiplex PCR; TCRdb's table is partial and in-frame only. The sample carries around 25,000 clones, about three quarters recorded once. The specimen was CD4+ T cells from PBMCs, cultured in vitro. These receptor sequences come from a human donor in good health.

The chain employs TRBV6-5 and TRBJ1-1; the D gene is possibly TRBD1 (5 bases). Germline CDR1 and CDR2: MNHEY and SVGAGI. CDR3 size: 16 residues. V gave up 4 bases and J gave up 6 bases, with 21 bases separating them. This CDR3 reads CASSFPPGRGEAEAFF. CDR3 nucleotides: TGTGCCAGCAGTTTCCCACCGGGCCGGGGGGAGGCTGAAGCTTTCTTT.

The rearrangement joins TRBV19 to TRBJ1-1; TRBD1 agrees at 7 bases. From germline, CDR1 is LNHDA and CDR2 SQIVND (reference sequence). Trimming removed 5 bases from V and 0 bases from J; junction bases left unmatched: 0. The CDR3 runs 13 residues. In DNA form, the CDR3 reads TGTGCCAGTAGTGGACAGGTGAACACTGAAGCTTTCTTT. It translates to CASSGQVNTEAFF.

This clone was observed once. The chain recombines TRBV25-1 with TRBJ1-1; 9 bases are shared with TRBD1. Germline assignment: CDR1 MGHDK and CDR2 SYGVNS. There are 15 residues in the CDR3. After removal of 6 bases from V and 4 bases from J, the junction contained 9 bases not matched to a gene. CDR3 sequence: CASRGQGGSGTEAFF. As DNA, the CDR3 is TGTGCCAGCAGGGGACAGGGTGGATCGGGCACTGAAGCTTTCTTT.